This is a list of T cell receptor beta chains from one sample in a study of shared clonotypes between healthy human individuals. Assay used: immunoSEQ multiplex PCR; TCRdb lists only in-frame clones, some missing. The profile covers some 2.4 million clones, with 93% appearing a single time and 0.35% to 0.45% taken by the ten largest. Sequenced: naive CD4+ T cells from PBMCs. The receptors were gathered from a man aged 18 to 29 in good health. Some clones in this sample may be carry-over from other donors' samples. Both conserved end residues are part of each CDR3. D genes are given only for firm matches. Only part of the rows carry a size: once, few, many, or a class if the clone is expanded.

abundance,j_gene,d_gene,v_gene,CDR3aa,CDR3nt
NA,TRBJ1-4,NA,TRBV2,CASSGRGRGLNEKLFF,TGTGCCAGCAGTGGCCGGGGCCGGGGCCTAAATGAAAAACTGTTTTTT
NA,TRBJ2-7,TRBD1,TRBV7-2,CASSSGQLPYEQYF,TGTGCCAGCAGCTCGGGACAGTTGCCCTACGAGCAGTACTTC
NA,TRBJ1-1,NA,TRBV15,CATSRDRGVATEAFF,TGTGCCACCAGCAGAGATAGGGGGGTAGCCACTGAAGCTTTCTTT
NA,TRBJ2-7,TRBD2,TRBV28,CASSPYGRGAYEQYF,TGTGCCAGCAGTCCGTACGGACGGGGGGCCTACGAGCAGTACTTC
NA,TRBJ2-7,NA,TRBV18,CASSPSYQTTYEQYF,TGTGCCAGCTCACCGTCATACCAAACGACCTACGAGCAGTACTTC
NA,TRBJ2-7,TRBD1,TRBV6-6,CASSSPGQGEWYEQYF,TGTGCCAGCAGTTCACCCGGACAGGGGGAATGGTACGAGCAGTACTTC
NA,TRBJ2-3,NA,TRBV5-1,CASSLPVSTDTQYF,TGCGCCAGCAGCCTCCCGGTGAGCACAGATACGCAGTATTTT
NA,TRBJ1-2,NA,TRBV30,CAWSVGPREFYGYTF,TGTGCCTGGAGTGTTGGCCCCCGAGAATTCTATGGCTACACCTTC
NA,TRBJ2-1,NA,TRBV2,CASSEAPRGGDEQFF,TGTGCCAGCAGTGAAGCGCCGAGGGGAGGTGATGAGCAGTTCTTC
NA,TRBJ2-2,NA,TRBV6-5,CASKRAGEVSGELFF,TGTGCCAGCAAAAGGGCAGGGGAGGTTTCCGGGGAGCTGTTTTTT
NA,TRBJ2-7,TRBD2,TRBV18,CASSGAGANEQYF,TGTGCCAGCTCAGGAGCGGGAGCGAACGAGCAGTACTTC
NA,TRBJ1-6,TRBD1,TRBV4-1,CASSLFPGQRIHF,TGCGCCAGCAGCCTTTTTCCGGGACAGCGTATCCACTTT
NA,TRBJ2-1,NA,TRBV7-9,CASSLSAGEQFF,TGTGCCAGCAGCTTATCAGCCGGGGAGCAGTTCTTC
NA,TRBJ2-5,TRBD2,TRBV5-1,CASRYREGWETQYF,TGCGCCAGCAGATATAGGGAGGGGTGGGAGACCCAGTACTTC
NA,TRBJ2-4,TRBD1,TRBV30,CAWTPGQGGGNIQYF,TGTGCCTGGACCCCGGGACAGGGGGGAGGAAACATTCAGTACTTC
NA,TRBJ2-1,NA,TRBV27,CASSLLERTQLSYNEQFF,TGTGCCAGCAGTTTATTAGAGCGGACCCAACTCTCCTACAATGAGCAGTTCTTC
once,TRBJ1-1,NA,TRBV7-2,CASSRVGVNTEAFF,TGTGCCAGCAGCCGCGTGGGAGTGAACACTGAAGCTTTCTTT
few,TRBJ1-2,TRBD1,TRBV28,CASRGTGSPRSGYTF,TGTGCCAGCAGGGGGACAGGATCACCTCGTTCTGGCTACACCTTC
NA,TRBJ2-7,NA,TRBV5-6,CASGRAPYEQYF,TGTGCCAGCGGCAGGGCGCCCTACGAGCAGTACTTC
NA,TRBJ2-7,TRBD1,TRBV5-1,CASSLGAGGDYEQYF,TGCGCCAGCAGCTTGGGAGCAGGGGGAGACTACGAGCAGTACTTC
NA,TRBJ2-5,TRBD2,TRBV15,CATSPVMTSGTETQYF,TGTGCCACCAGCCCTGTGATGACTAGCGGGACGGAGACCCAGTACTTC
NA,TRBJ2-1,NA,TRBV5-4,CASSGDWASSYNEQFF,TGTGCCAGCAGCGGAGACTGGGCGAGCTCCTACAATGAGCAGTTCTTC
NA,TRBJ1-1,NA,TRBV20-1,CSASSKTEAFF,TGCAGTGCTAGCTCCAAAACTGAAGCTTTCTTT
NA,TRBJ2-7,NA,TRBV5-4,CASSLGHSGVGYEQYF,TGTGCCAGCAGCTTGGGACATTCGGGGGTCGGGTACGAGCAGTACTTC
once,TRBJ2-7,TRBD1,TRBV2,CASSEGQADYYEQYF,TGTGCCAGCAGCGAGGGACAGGCGGACTACTACGAGCAGTACTTC
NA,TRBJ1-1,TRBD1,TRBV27,CTTSLRGHTEAFF,TGTACAACCTCTCTCAGGGGGCACACTGAAGCTTTCTTT
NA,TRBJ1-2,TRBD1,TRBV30,CAWSVRSRGNGYTF,TGTGCCTGGAGTGTACGGAGCAGGGGGAATGGCTACACCTTC
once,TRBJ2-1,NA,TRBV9,CASSAGYNEQFF,TGTGCCAGCAGCGCTGGCTACAATGAGCAGTTCTTC
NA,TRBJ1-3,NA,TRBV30,CAWTQGIGNTIYF,TGTGCCTGGACGCAGGGGATTGGAAACACCATATATTTT
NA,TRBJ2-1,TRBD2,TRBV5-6,CASSRLAGGENEQFF,TGTGCCAGCAGCCGATTAGCGGGAGGAGAGAATGAGCAGTTCTTC
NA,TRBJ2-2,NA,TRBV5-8,CASSKLVAGELFF,TGTGCCAGCAGTAAACTAGTCGCCGGGGAGCTGTTTTTT
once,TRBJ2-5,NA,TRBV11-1,CASSPAGGARKTQYF,TGTGCCAGCAGCCCCGCGGGTGGGGCTCGGAAGACCCAGTACTTC
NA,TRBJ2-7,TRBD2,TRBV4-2,CASSQEARELSYEQYF,TGTGCCAGCAGCCAAGAGGCGCGGGAGCTCTCCTACGAGCAGTACTTC
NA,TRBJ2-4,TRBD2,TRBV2,CASIPLLGGNIQYF,TGTGCCAGCATCCCTCTGTTGGGAGGGAACATTCAGTACTTC
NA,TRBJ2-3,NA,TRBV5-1,CASSLDRPSTDTQYF,TGCGCCAGCAGCTTGGACAGGCCCAGCACAGATACGCAGTATTTT
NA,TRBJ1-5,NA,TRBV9,CASSPPGKTWVQPQHF,TGTGCCAGCAGCCCCCCGGGGAAGACTTGGGTTCAGCCCCAGCATTTT
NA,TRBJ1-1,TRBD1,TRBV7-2,CASSLMRGLPMNTEAFF,TGTGCCAGCAGCTTAATGAGGGGGCTTCCTATGAACACTGAAGCTTTCTTT
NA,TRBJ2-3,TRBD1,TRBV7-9,CASRPRQGRTDTQYF,TGTGCCAGCAGACCCCGACAGGGGCGCACAGATACGCAGTATTTT
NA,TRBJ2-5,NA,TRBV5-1,CASSPDLGQETQYF,TGCGCCAGCAGCCCGGACCTGGGCCAAGAGACCCAGTACTTC
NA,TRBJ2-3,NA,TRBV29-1,CSTFVSDTQYF,TGCAGCACCTTTGTCTCAGATACGCAGTATTTT
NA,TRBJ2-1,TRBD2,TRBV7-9,CASSLDLWGLAEYNEQFF,TGTGCCAGCAGCTTAGATCTCTGGGGACTAGCGGAGTACAATGAGCAGTTCTTC
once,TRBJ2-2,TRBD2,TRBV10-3,CAISESTSGYTGELFF,TGTGCCATCAGTGAGTCGACTAGCGGCTACACCGGGGAGCTGTTTTTT
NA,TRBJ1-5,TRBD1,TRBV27,CASSPGDRANQPQHF,TGTGCCAGCTCCCCGGGGGACAGGGCCAATCAGCCCCAGCATTTT
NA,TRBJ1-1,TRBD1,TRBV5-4,CASSSPGQRNTEAFF,TGTGCCAGCAGCTCCCCGGGACAGAGAAACACTGAAGCTTTCTTT
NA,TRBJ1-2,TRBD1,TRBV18,CASSPDIRDRGDGYTF,TGTGCCAGCTCACCGGATATCCGGGACAGGGGAGATGGCTACACCTTC
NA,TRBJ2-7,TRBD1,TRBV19,CASSRQGARRYEQYF,TGTGCCAGTAGTAGACAGGGGGCGCGGCGCTACGAGCAGTACTTC
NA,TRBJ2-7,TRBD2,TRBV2,CASSAGLAGADEQYF,TGTGCCAGCAGTGCGGGACTAGCGGGAGCTGACGAGCAGTACTTC
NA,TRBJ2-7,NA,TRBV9,CASSVGQDRGREQYF,TGTGCCAGCAGCGTAGGGCAGGACCGGGGGCGCGAGCAGTACTTC
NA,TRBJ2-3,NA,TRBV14,CASSQVQSDTQYF,TGTGCCAGCAGCCAAGTGCAGTCAGATACGCAGTATTTT